The T cell receptor (beta chain) described here comes from a study of blood T cell repertoires in COVID-19 (dated by TCRdb to 2019 to 2021). The study in broad terms: Samples from collaborators originated in the United States, Italy and Spain and spanned both the acute and convalescent phases of COVID-19. The material from the prospective study consisted of cDNA or gDNA derived from T cells, B-cell-depleted T cells, or PBMCs. Deeply sampled blood TCRbeta repertoires from subjects exposed to, actively infected with, or recovered from COVID-19 were included in the dataset. A freely available public database, intended as a resource for researchers studying the immune response to SARS-CoV-2, is where the repertoires were released. The samples were drawn from the first 160 participants of the ongoing ImmuneRACE study and from 950 to 1,500 subjects provided by 6 global collaborators. The sample metadata nearly always contained a de-identified subject ID, COVID-19 status, age in years and sex. Where available, HLA class I and class II types were obtained from metadata supplied by the sample provider rather than from assay-based typing.

The immunoSEQ Assay, a bias-controlled multiplex PCR, was used to amplify TCRbeta CDR3 regions from genomic DNA. In the source study's methods: Nucleated cell counts per sample were estimated from amplification of reference gene primers within the assay. To quantify the absolute abundance of each unique TCRbeta CDR3 rearrangement, sequence reads were collapsed and filtered. Productive Simpson clonality was computed per sample as the square root of Simpson's diversity index over productive rearrangements. TCRdb obtained this table from immuneACCESS and retained in-frame rearrangements with V and J assigned. These tables miss some clones; where compared with another copy, unresolved V genes account for less than half of the shortfall, and the remainder is unexplained. The DNA was the basis for D and trimming; V, J and clone size are from that table. The sample contains 60,000 to 85,000 clones, approximately 80% of them found a single time. Jointly, the top ten make up more than 10% of the sample.

Each collaborating institution followed its own protocols to collect whole blood in K2EDTA tubes. For TCRbeta analysis, collaborators shipped samples as frozen whole blood, isolated PBMCs, or DNA extracted from either of those sample types. Results and caveats for the whole study, not just this receptor: Clinical and demographic metadata were provided uncurated, with the amount varying by source and participant.

Via the germline V gene, CDR1 is SGHTA and CDR2 FQGNSA. V loses 0 bases of germline sequence and J loses 3 bases, and the interval between the two ends is 9 bases. The CDR3 goes from the cysteine to the phenylalanine over 14 residues. Only the CDR3 portion is preserved as DNA: 42 bases, with reading frame beginning at the first base. Of note for this clone: Its antigen is unknown. The record has no base qualities; no much larger clone is one base away.

Input material: peripheral blood. In this chain, TRBV7-2 is recombined with TRBJ2-7; the D gene is perhaps TRBD1, from 5 matching bases. The TCR comes from a human donor in a cohort sampled during active COVID-19. The DNA sequence follows: TGTGCCAGCAGCTTAGCATCCAGGGACTACGAGCAGTACTTC. The translation is CASSLASRDYEQYF. Joined to the reference TRBV7-2 and TRBJ2-7 proteins, this CDR3 gives the full variable domain: GAGVSQSPSNKVTEKGKDVELRCDPISGHTALYWYRQSLGQGLEFLIYFQGNSAPDKSGLPSDRFSAERTGGSVSTLTIQRTQQEDSAVYLCASSLASRDYEQYFGPGTRLTVT.